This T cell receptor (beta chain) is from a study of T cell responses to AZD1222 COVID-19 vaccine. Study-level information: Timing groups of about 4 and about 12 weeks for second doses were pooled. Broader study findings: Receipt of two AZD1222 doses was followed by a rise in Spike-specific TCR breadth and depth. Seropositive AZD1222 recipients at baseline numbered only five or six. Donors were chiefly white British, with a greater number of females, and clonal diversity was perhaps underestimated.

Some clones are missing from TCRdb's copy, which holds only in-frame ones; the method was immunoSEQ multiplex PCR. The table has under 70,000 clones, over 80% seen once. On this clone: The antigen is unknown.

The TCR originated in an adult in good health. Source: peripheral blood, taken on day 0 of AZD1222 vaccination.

CDR3 sequence reads: CASSSSWGFSGYGYTF. The CDR3 DNA is TGTGCCAGCAGCTCGTCGTGGGGTTTTTCCGGCTATGGCTACACCTTC. This chain connects TRBV11-3 to TRBJ1-2, with D unclear. CDR3 size: 16 residues. The germline V gene encodes CDR1 SGHNT and CDR2 YENEEA. Deletions cut 4 bases from V and 4 bases from J, with 19 bases between.